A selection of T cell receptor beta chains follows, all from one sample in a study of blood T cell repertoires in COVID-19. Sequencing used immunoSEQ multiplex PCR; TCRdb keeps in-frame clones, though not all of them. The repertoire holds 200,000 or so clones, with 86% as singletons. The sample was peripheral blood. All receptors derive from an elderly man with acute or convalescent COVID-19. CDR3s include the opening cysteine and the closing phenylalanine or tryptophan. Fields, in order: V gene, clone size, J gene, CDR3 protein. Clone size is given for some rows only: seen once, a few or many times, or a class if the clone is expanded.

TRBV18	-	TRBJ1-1	CASSRMDQRGGGGNTEAFF
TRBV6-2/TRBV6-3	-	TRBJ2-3	CASSPDRLAGTDTQYF
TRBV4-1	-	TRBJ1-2	CASSQGDRDSYGYTF
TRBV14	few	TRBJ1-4	CASSLSRGGTREKLFF
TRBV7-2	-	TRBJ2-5	CASSLALSGWGPETQYF
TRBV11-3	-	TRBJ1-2	CASSLRQGLGGYTF
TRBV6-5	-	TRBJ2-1	CASRQSGSYNEQFF
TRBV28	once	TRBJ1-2	CASSPGQADYGYTF
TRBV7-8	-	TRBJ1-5	CASSQGAVNQPQHF
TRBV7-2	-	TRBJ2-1	CASSRGQSYNEQFF
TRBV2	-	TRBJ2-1	CASSGAGAYNEQFF
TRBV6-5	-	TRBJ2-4	CASSLGQLAKNIQYF
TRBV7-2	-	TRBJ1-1	CASSLLGAKVTEAFF
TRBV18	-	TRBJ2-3	CASSPGTRGPDTQYF
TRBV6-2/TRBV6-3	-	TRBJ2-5	CASSVGVVGETQYF
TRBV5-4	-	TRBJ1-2	CASTFGGELYGYTF
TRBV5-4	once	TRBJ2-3	CASSSRDVKYF
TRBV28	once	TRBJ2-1	CASSTTSGGGSYNEQFF
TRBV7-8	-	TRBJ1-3	CASSAWGQPSGNTIYF
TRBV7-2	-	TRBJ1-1	CASSDYSLEAFF
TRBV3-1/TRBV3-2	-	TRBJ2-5	CASSQGLALGETQYF
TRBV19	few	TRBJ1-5	CASRGGAAVGGNQPQHF